What follows are 17 T cell receptor beta chains derived from one specimen sequenced in a study of PD-L1 blockade in urothelial cancer. Sequencing used immunoSEQ multiplex PCR; TCRdb keeps in-frame clones, though not all of them. The table records 130,000 or so clones, about four fifths of them present only once. Time point described: pretreatment peripheral blood. The source material was PBMCs, sampled around atezolizumab (anti-PD-L1) treatment. The receptor source for this set is a man aged 45 to 65 with urothelial cancer.

The chain couples TRBV7-8 to TRBJ1-5; possibly TRBD1 for D (6 bases). CDR1 is SGHVS and CDR2 is FQNEAQ in the germline V gene. There are 12 residues in the CDR3. Trimming took 4 bases from V and 9 from J, leaving 10 bases between them. CDR3 protein: CASSYTGWPQHF. DNA for the CDR3: TGTGCCAGCAGCTACACAGGGTGGCCCCAGCATTTT.

This chain uses TRBV2 with TRBJ1-3; 7 nucleotides align to TRBD1. CDR3 length: 14 residues. J gave up 3 bases and V 3 bases, and 2 bases lay outside the gene matches. Germline assignment: CDR1 SNHLY and CDR2 FYNNEI. CDR3 bases: TGTGCCAGCAGTGACAGGGGGGTTGGAAACACCATATATTTT. Its translation is CASSDRGVGNTIYF.

The chain recombines TRBV29-1 with TRBJ2-7; TRBD1 aligns across 9 bases. Trimming at V came to 7 bases and at J to 9 bases, leaving 7 bases not matched to a gene. The CDR3 covers 11 residues. CDR1 is SQVTM and CDR2 is ANQGSEA in the germline V gene. The CDR3 DNA is TGCAGCGGGGGGACAGGGACTGTGCAGTACTTC. This encodes CSGGTGTVQYF.

V and J are TRBV5-6 and TRBJ1-2; no clear D. Germline loops: CDR1 SGHDT, CDR2 YYEEEE. V lost 2 bases and J 2 bases, leaving 10 bases between the germline ends. CDR3 length: 14 residues. For the CDR3, the DNA is TGTGCCAGCAGCTTCCAGATACAAAACTATGGCTACACCTTC. Amino acid sequence: CASSFQIQNYGYTF.

The rearrangement joins TRBV5-4 to TRBJ1-2; TRBD1 might be the D (5 bases). CDR1 and CDR2 (germline): SGHNT, YYREEE (reference sequence). V was trimmed by 0 bases and J by 4 bases, leaving 10 bases between them. The CDR3 covers 14 residues. CDR3 nucleotide sequence: TGTGCCAGCAGCTTGGATCAGGGCTCCTATGGCTACACCTTC. This translates into CASSLDQGSYGYTF.

The chain carries TRBV27 and TRBJ2-6; a weak D match, TRBD1 (5 bases). Between the trimmed V and J ends, which lost 5 bases and 0 bases, there was a span of 11 bases. CDR3 length: 16 residues. Germline V gene data show CDR1 as MNHEY and CDR2 as SMNVEV (reference sequence). CDR3 protein: CASSPDRPSGANVLTF. The CDR3 region has the DNA TGTGCCAGCAGTCCCGACAGACCCTCTGGGGCCAACGTCCTGACTTTC.

This chain connects TRBV5-5 to TRBJ1-2; D is unclear. The germline gives CDR1 SGHKS, CDR2 YYEKEE (reference sequence). This CDR3 contains 15 residues. Between the trimmed V and J ends, which lost 5 bases and 4 bases, there was a span of 18 bases. CDR3 protein: CASRDETGGAYGYTF. In nucleotides, the CDR3 is TGTGCCAGCAGGGACGAGACGGGAGGTGCCTATGGCTACACCTTC.

This chain links TRBV2 with TRBJ2-1; D unclear. The CDR3 is 15 residues long. The germline CDR1 and CDR2 sequences are SNHLY and FYNNEI. With 4 bases removed from V and 2 bases from J, the gap between germline ends came to 12 bases. As DNA, the CDR3 is TGTGCCAGCAGTGGCGGCGGCGTGCCCTACAATGAGCAGTTCTTC. This codes for CASSGGGVPYNEQFF.

This chain connects TRBV7-2 to TRBJ1-5, with TRBD1 as a possible D gene (6 bases). The ends were cut back, 5 bases at V and 3 bases at J, with 20 bases in the middle. Looked up from germline, CDR1 is SGHTA and CDR2 is FQGNSA. The CDR3 is 17 residues long. The CDR3 DNA follows: TGTGCCAGCAGCCCTAGCTGGACCGGGACAAACAATCAGCCCCAGCATTTT. This codes for CASSPSWTGTNNQPQHF.

V and J are TRBV10-3 and TRBJ2-7; 13 bases are a match to TRBD2. CDR3 size: 13 residues. CDR1 and CDR2 (germline): ENHRY, SYGVKD. V was pared by 11 bases and J by 4 bases, with 5 bases of the junction left unmatched. The CDR3 sequence is CASRLAGGYEQYF. The CDR3, as DNA: TGTGCCTCCAGACTAGCGGGAGGTTACGAGCAGTACTTC.

The chain recombines TRBV4-2 with TRBJ2-7, with TRBD2 as a possible D gene (5 bases). With 0 bases removed from V and 2 bases from J, the gap between germline ends came to 14 bases. Germline V gene data show CDR1 as LGHNA and CDR2 as YNFKEQ. This CDR3 comprises 16 residues. The DNA for the CDR3 is TGTGCCAGCAGCCAAGAGGGTGGCAGCGGCGCCTACGAGCAGTACTTC. This sequence encodes CASSQEGGSGAYEQYF.

The CDR3 sequence is CASRTGAKGYTF. In DNA form, the CDR3 reads TGTGCCAGCAGAACAGGGGCGAAGGGCTACACCTTC. The chain recombines TRBV28 with TRBJ1-2, with 7 bases matching TRBD1. CDR1 and CDR2 from the germline V gene are MDHEN and SYDVKM. This CDR3 comprises 12 residues. J was trimmed by 8 bases and V by 6 bases; bases with no gene match: 6.

The V and J genes are TRBV9 and TRBJ2-5; TRBD2 matches at 7 bases. Germline loops: CDR1 SGDLS, CDR2 YYNGEE. This CDR3 comprises 14 residues. The V gene end was trimmed by 0 bases and the J gene end by 4 bases; junction bases not matched to a gene: 3. The CDR3 nucleotides are TGTGCCAGCAGCGTAGTTGGGGGGGGAGAGACCCAGTACTTC. Translated: CASSVVGGGETQYF.

V gene TRBV7-8 combines with J gene TRBJ1-1, with D unresolved. Trimming took off 0 bases at V and 1 base at J, with 6 bases between the two ends. This CDR3 spans 14 amino acids. Per germline, CDR1 SGHVS and CDR2 FQNEAQ. CDR3 protein: CASSLAGRNTEAFF. CDR3 nucleotides: TGTGCCAGCAGCTTAGCGGGCAGGAACACTGAAGCTTTCTTT.

The count of this clone is one. The chain couples TRBV5-1 to TRBJ2-3, with D perhaps TRBD2 (6 bases). Trimming took 0 bases from V and 1 from J, leaving 9 bases between them. Germline V gene sequence: CDR1 SGHRS, CDR2 YFSETQ. The CDR3 runs 15 residues. In DNA, the CDR3 is TGCGCCAGCAGCTTGGTCGGCGGGGGCACAGATACGCAGTATTTT. Amino acids: CASSLVGGGTDTQYF.

In regard to this clone: A read error may account for a junction end that differs from germline. The rearrangement links TRBV30 to TRBJ2-1, with TRBD2 identical over 8 bases. In germline, CDR1 is GTSNPN, CDR2 SVGIG (reference sequence). This CDR3 is built from 11 residues. CDR3 sequence: CAWSVQRTSIF. CDR3 nucleotides: TGTGCCTGGAGTGTACAAAGGACTAGCATCTTC.

This clone was detected once. The V gene is TRBV18, the J gene TRBJ2-3; the match to TRBD2 covers 14 bases. The germline gives CDR1 KGHSH, CDR2 LQKENI. V shed 6 bases, J shed 4 bases, and the junction held 6 bases outside the gene matches. This CDR3 is built from 16 residues. CDR3 sequence (DNA): TGTGCCAGCTCCGGGACTAGCGGGAGTGAGGCAGATACGCAGTATTTT. Amino acids: CASSGTSGSEADTQYF.